This is a list of T cell receptor beta chains from one sample in a study of response to subunit inactivated influenza vaccine. TCRdb itself ran the RT-PCR reads through MiXCR, one entry per CDR3 protein. This table has approximately 250,000 distinct CDR3 sequences, more than 10% appearing once. The sample here was non-naive T cells sorted from PBMCs, taken 14 to 15 days before vaccination. The receptor source for this set is a man aged 45-65 years who received an inactivated influenza vaccine. CDR3s include the opening cysteine and the closing phenylalanine or tryptophan. The D gene is left open where the match is weak. The listing skips clone size in some rows; elsewhere it reads once, few, many or a size class.

clone_size	cdr3_length	v_call	d_call	j_call	cdr3_aa	cdr3_nt
few	17	TRBV7-8	.	TRBJ2-2	CASSLVWAGWGTGELFF	TGTGCCAGCAGCTTAGTATGGGCGGGCTGGGGGACCGGGGAGCTGTTTTTT
few	12	TRBV29-1	.	TRBJ2-7	CSAKGSGYEQYF	TGCAGCGCCAAAGGCAGTGGGTACGAGCAGTACTTC
many	13	TRBV20-1	TRBD1	TRBJ2-5	CSASPNRGETQYF	TGCAGTGCTAGCCCAAACAGGGGTGAGACCCAGTACTTC
.	15	TRBV14	TRBD1	TRBJ1-1	CASSQLGQMNTEAFF	TGTGCCAGCAGCCAGCTGGGACAGATGAACACTGAAGCTTTCTTT
many	13	TRBV14	.	TRBJ2-1	CASSRGRRNEQFF	TGTGCCAGCAGCCGCGGAAGGAGGAATGAGCAGTTCTTC
few	15	TRBV9	TRBD1	TRBJ2-1	CASSVGTGGFYEQFF	TGTGCCAGCAGCGTAGGGACAGGGGGGTTCTATGAGCAGTTCTTC
many	15	TRBV12-3/TRBV12-4	.	TRBJ2-1	CASSHRRAAGNEQFF	TGTGCCAGCAGTCATCGGAGGGCAGCTGGGAATGAGCAGTTCTTC
.	14	TRBV5-8	.	TRBJ2-3	CASSFEGGTDTQYF	TGTGCCAGCAGCTTCGAGGGTGGCACAGATACGCAGTATTTT
few	13	TRBV7-9	TRBD1	TRBJ1-1	CASSVTGAQEAFF	TGTGCCAGCAGCGTAACAGGGGCGCAGGAAGCTTTCTTT
many	15	TRBV20-1	.	TRBJ1-5	CSAPLRGNSNQPQHF	TGCAGTGCTCCCCTGAGGGGAAATAGCAATCAGCCCCAGCATTTT
many	18	TRBV6-2/TRBV6-3	TRBD2	TRBJ2-7	CASSTRQRASGRAWEQYF	TGTGCCAGCAGTACCCGACAACGGGCTAGCGGGAGAGCGTGGGAGCAGTACTTC
.	15	TRBV5-1	.	TRBJ1-2	CASSYSGIANYGYTF	TGCGCCAGCAGCTACTCAGGGATAGCTAACTATGGCTACACCTTC
few	14	TRBV12-3/TRBV12-4	.	TRBJ2-3	CASRRGSTTDTQYF	TGTGCCAGCAGAAGGGGGTCGACCACAGATACGCAGTATTTT
.	13	TRBV12-3/TRBV12-4	TRBD1	TRBJ2-2	CASSRGTPWELFF	TGTGCCAGCAGCAGGGGGACGCCGTGGGAGCTGTTTTTT
many	15	TRBV12-3/TRBV12-4	TRBD2	TRBJ2-1	CASSLLAGPYNEQFF	TGTGCCAGCAGTTTGCTAGCGGGGCCCTACAATGAGCAGTTCTTC
few	14	TRBV28	TRBD1	TRBJ2-7	CASRPGQHPYEQYF	TGTGCCAGCAGGCCGGGACAGCACCCCTACGAGCAGTACTTC
few	15	TRBV7-9	.	TRBJ2-1	CASSPLGGSEAEQFF	TGTGCCAGCAGTCCACTCGGCGGGTCGGAGGCTGAGCAGTTCTTC
.	14	TRBV6-1	TRBD1	TRBJ2-7	CASSAQGVGSEQYF	TGTGCCAGCAGTGCTCAGGGGGTCGGGTCCGAGCAGTACTTC
.	16	TRBV6-1	.	TRBJ1-4	CASRSGEGGPNEKLFF	TGTGCCAGCAGGAGCGGGGAAGGAGGGCCTAATGAAAAACTGTTTTTT
few	13	TRBV5-5	.	TRBJ1-6	CASRPTVGSPLHF	TGTGCCAGCAGACCGACAGTGGGGTCACCCCTCCACTTT
few	15	TRBV4-2	.	TRBJ2-5	CASSQVVGEWETQYF	TGTGCCAGCAGCCAAGTGGTGGGGGAGTGGGAGACCCAGTACTTC
many	13	TRBV5-1	.	TRBJ2-3	CASRATTTDTQYF	TGCGCCAGCAGGGCCACCACCACAGATACGCAGTATTTT
few	16	TRBV12-3/TRBV12-4	TRBD2	TRBJ2-2	CASSFFSGGPPGELFF	TGTGCCAGCAGTTTCTTCTCGGGAGGGCCCCCCGGGGAGCTGTTTTTT
.	16	TRBV7-2	TRBD2	TRBJ2-1	CASSLRGLAGGGEQFF	TGTGCCAGCAGCTTAAGGGGACTAGCGGGAGGCGGTGAGCAGTTCTTC
many	17	TRBV12-3/TRBV12-4	TRBD1	TRBJ2-2	CASSFGHRGANTGELFF	TGTGCCAGCAGTTTCGGGCACAGGGGGGCGAACACCGGGGAGCTGTTTTTT
.	13	TRBV5-1	TRBD2	TRBJ2-7	CASTRGGSYEQYF	TGCGCCAGCACACGGGGAGGGTCCTACGAGCAGTACTTC
.	16	TRBV4-1	.	TRBJ2-1	CASSQDSGHSYNEQFF	TGCGCCAGCAGCCAAGATAGCGGCCACTCCTACAATGAGCAGTTCTTC
many	15	TRBV5-1	TRBD1	TRBJ2-7	CASSLSTGGSYEQYF	TGCGCCAGCAGCTTGTCGACAGGGGGCTCCTACGAGCAGTACTTC
.	14	TRBV7-9	TRBD1	TRBJ1-4	CASSRDRGNEKLFF	TGTGCCAGCAGCCGGGACAGGGGAAATGAAAAACTGTTTTTT
.	16	TRBV5-1	TRBD1	TRBJ1-1	CASSSRQGGGNTEAFF	TGCGCCAGCAGCTCACGACAGGGAGGGGGGAACACTGAAGCTTTCTTT
.	15	TRBV18	TRBD1	TRBJ1-5	CASSVQGDGNQPQHF	TGTGCCAGCTCAGTACAGGGGGACGGCAATCAGCCCCAGCATTTT
few	13	TRBV20-1	TRBD1	TRBJ2-1	CSAMGDRNNEQFF	TGCAGTGCTATGGGGGACAGGAACAATGAGCAGTTCTTC
.	15	TRBV9	.	TRBJ2-5	CASSVAPLVQETQYF	TGTGCCAGCAGCGTAGCCCCATTGGTCCAAGAGACCCAGTACTTC
few	15	TRBV10-2	TRBD2	TRBJ2-5	CASSDGRLAMETQYF	TGCGCCAGCAGTGACGGAAGACTAGCTATGGAGACCCAGTACTTC
.	13	TRBV5-1	.	TRBJ2-2	CASSPWNAGELFF	TGCGCCAGCAGCCCCTGGAATGCCGGGGAGCTGTTTTTT
.	14	TRBV20-1	TRBD1	TRBJ1-1	CSARDGTANTEAFF	TGCAGTGCTAGAGATGGGACAGCGAACACTGAAGCTTTCTTT
few	14	TRBV12-3/TRBV12-4	.	TRBJ2-3	CASSAGGPPDTQYF	TGTGCCAGCAGCGCCGGAGGGCCGCCAGATACGCAGTATTTT
.	14	TRBV4-3	.	TRBJ2-3	CASSQGGGGNTQYF	TGCGCCAGCAGCCAAGGAGGAGGGGGAAATACGCAGTATTTT
many	12	TRBV25-1	.	TRBJ2-1	CASSAGLNEQFF	TGTGCCAGCAGTGCCGGGCTCAATGAGCAGTTCTTC
few	16	TRBV28	.	TRBJ2-3	CASRTGREISTDTQYF	TGTGCCAGCCGAACGGGACGGGAGATTAGCACAGATACGCAGTATTTT
many	13	TRBV28	.	TRBJ2-5	CASSRRTPETQYF	TGTGCCAGCAGCCGTAGAACCCCGGAGACCCAGTACTTC
few	15	TRBV7-8	.	TRBJ2-1	CASSLDWYSYNEQFF	TGTGCCAGCAGCCTGGACTGGTACTCCTACAATGAGCAGTTCTTC
.	13	TRBV20-1	.	TRBJ2-7	CSARRKGTYEQYF	TGCAGTGCCAGAAGAAAGGGGACCTACGAGCAGTACTTC
.	13	TRBV9	.	TRBJ2-3	CASSEEGVDTQYF	TGTGCCAGCAGCGAAGAGGGCGTAGATACGCAGTATTTT
few	15	TRBV5-1	TRBD1	TRBJ2-1	CASSLVGTGGREQFF	TGCGCCAGCAGCTTGGTCGGGACAGGTGGACGGGAGCAGTTCTTC
few	13	TRBV18	.	TRBJ2-1	CASSLPTLGEQFF	TGTGCCAGCTCATTACCGACCCTGGGGGAGCAGTTCTTC